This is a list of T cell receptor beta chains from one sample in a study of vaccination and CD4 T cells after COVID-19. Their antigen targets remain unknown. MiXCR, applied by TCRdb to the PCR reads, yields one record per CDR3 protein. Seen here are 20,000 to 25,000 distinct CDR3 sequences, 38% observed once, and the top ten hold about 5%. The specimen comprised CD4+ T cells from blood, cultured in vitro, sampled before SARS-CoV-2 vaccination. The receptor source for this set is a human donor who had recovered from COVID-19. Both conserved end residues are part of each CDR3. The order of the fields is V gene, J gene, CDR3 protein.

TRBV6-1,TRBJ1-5,CASSRDRDQPQHF
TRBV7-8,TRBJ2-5,CASSREETQYF
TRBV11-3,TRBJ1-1,CASSLDTGFEAFF
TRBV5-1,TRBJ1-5,CASSPRTGSSQPQHF
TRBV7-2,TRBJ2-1,CASSLQKGLVGFF
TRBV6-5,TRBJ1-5,CASSWAGASDQPQHF
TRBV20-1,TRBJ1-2,CSARGQGNYGYTF
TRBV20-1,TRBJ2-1,CSARTRGDLYNEQFF
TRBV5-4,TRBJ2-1,CASSLERGLVSNGVF
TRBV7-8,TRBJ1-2,CASSTDNWSYGYTF
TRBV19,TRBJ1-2,CASRGQGNYGYTF
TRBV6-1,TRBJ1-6,CASRPQGANSPLHF
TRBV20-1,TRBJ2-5,CSARPIGGGETQYF
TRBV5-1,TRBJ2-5,CASSNRDRQETQYF
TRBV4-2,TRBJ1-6,CASSLSDSPLHF
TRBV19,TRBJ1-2,CASTMRDRGSGYTF